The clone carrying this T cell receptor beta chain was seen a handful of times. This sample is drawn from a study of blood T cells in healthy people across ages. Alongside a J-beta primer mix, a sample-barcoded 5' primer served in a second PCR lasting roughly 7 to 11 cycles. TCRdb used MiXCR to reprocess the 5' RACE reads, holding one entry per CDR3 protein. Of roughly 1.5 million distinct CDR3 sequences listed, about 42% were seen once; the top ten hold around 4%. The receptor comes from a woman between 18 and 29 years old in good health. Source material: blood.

CDR3 in amino acids: CSARDGEGGFYEQYF. CDR3 DNA: TGCAGTGCTAGAGATGGGGAGGGGGGGTTTTACGAGCAGTACTTC. The gene calls are TRBV20-1 and TRBJ2-5, with D possibly matching TRBD2 (7 bases). The end of the DNA fits TRBJ2-7 better, so the J call may be wrong. Germline V gene sequence: CDR1 DFQATT, CDR2 SNEGSKA (reference sequence). CDR3 length: 15 amino acids.